There are many counts of the clone carrying this TCR beta chain. Its antigen is not known. The source of the sample is a study of T cells in Graves' hyperthyroidism and ophthalmopathy. Overall study results and limits: Researchers report that a 13 V-J model separated ophthalmopathy from stable hyperthyroidism. Most thyroid clonotypes that were expanded above 0.001 also turned up in blood. The model identified upcoming ophthalmopathy a median approximately seven months ahead of onset.

In making diagnoses, clinical symptoms, serum thyroxine and TRAb, thyroid ultrasound and orbital computed tomography were all used. RNA transcripts provided the source from which TCR beta CDR3 regions were amplified. TCR CDR3 regions were first amplified by RT-PCR with HTBI primers. One entry per CDR3 protein results from TCRdb running MiXCR on the multiplex PCR reads. Of a few hundred thousand distinct CDR3 sequences in the sample, about 18% were seen once. Trimming took off 0 bases at V and 0 bases at J, with 13 bases between the two ends. Per germline, CDR1 DFQATT and CDR2 SNEGSKA (reference sequence). The CDR3 totals 16 residues.

Sequencing input: blood. The rearrangement uses TRBV20-1 and TRBJ2-3, with a weak D call TRBD2 (6 bases). This TCR derives from a man aged 40-49 years with Graves' hyperthyroidism. DNA of the CDR3: TGCAGTGCTAGAGAAGTTGGGCGGGGAAGCACAGATACGCAGTATTTT. This translates into CSAREVGRGSTDTQYF.